These T cell receptor beta chains were read from a single sample in a study of T-cell reconstitution after alpha-beta-depleted transplantation in children. TCRdb used MiXCR to reprocess the PCR reads, holding one entry per CDR3 protein. This table holds 490,000 or so distinct CDR3 sequences, about 10% found once. Sequenced here: PBMCs, sampled before TCRalphabeta/CD19-depleted stem cell transplant. The source is a child aged 2 to 15 with inherited bone marrow failure, due to receive a stem cell transplant. Both conserved end residues are part of each CDR3. A D gene is named only where the DNA matches it firmly. A clone size is listed for some rows: how often the clone was seen (once, few, many), or a class if it is expanded.

>many|TRBJ2-1|NA|TRBV5-5
CASSFVGDEQFF
TGTGCCAGCAGCTTTGTGGGGGATGAGCAGTTCTTC
>many|TRBJ2-1|NA|TRBV29-1
CSVVFSSYNEQFF
TGCAGCGTTGTATTCAGCTCCTACAATGAGCAGTTCTTC
>many|TRBJ2-2|NA|TRBV29-1
CSVEPTGVRELFF
TGCAGCGTTGAGCCGACTGGGGTGCGGGAGCTGTTTTTT
>NA|TRBJ2-7|TRBD1|TRBV5-6
CASSLLRRGKAF
TGTGCCAGCAGCTTGCTCCGCAGGGGGAAGGCCTTC
>many|TRBJ2-4|TRBD2|TRBV29-1
CSLVAGGGNIQYF
TGCAGCCTGGTGGCGGGAGGGGGAAACATTCAGTACTTC
>many|TRBJ2-7|NA|TRBV3-1
CASSQEHGAYEQYF
TGTGCCAGCAGCCAAGAACACGGGGCGTACGAGCAGTACTTC
>many|TRBJ2-1|TRBD1|TRBV5-1
CASSAIQGLMYNEQFF
TGCGCCAGCAGCGCCATACAGGGGCTCATGTACAATGAGCAGTTCTTC
>NA|TRBJ2-3|TRBD2|TRBV5-4
CASSRALAGQGDTQYF
TGTGCCAGCAGCCGCGCTCTAGCGGGGCAAGGAGATACGCAGTATTTT
>many|TRBJ1-1|NA|TRBV24-1
CATSDSGWTEAFF
TGTGCCACCAGTGATTCAGGTTGGACTGAAGCTTTCTTT
>many|TRBJ2-3|NA|TRBV28
CASSLAGLGTDTQYF
TGTGCCAGCAGTTTGGCGGGGCTTGGCACAGATACGCAGTATTTT
>many|TRBJ1-4|NA|TRBV5-1
CASSSLTEAEKLFF
TGCGCCAGCAGTTCGTTAACGGAGGCGGAAAAACTGTTTTTT
>many|TRBJ2-3|TRBD2|TRBV27
CASSSGLDSTDTQYF
TGTGCCAGCAGTTCAGGACTAGATAGCACAGATACGCAGTATTTT
>many|TRBJ1-5|NA|TRBV6-5
CASKFDRPIFSNQPQHF
TGTGCCAGCAAGTTCGACAGACCAATATTTAGCAATCAGCCCCAGCATTTT
>many|TRBJ2-3|NA|TRBV20-1
CSAPHPVTDTQYF
TGCAGTGCTCCTCATCCTGTCACAGATACGCAGTATTTT
>many|TRBJ2-2|TRBD2|TRBV7-2
CASSRARAGGGTGELFF
TGTGCCAGCAGTAGGGCGAGGGCGGGAGGTGGCACCGGGGAGCTGTTTTTT
>NA|TRBJ2-7|NA|TRBV5-4
CASSLVVGGVREQYF
TGTGCCAGCAGCCTGGTAGTTGGGGGAGTGAGAGAGCAGTACTTC
>many|TRBJ1-2|NA|TRBV4-3
CASSQAGRGLGYTF
TGCGCCAGCAGCCAAGCGGGTCGGGGGCTCGGCTACACCTTC
>NA|TRBJ2-7|TRBD1|TRBV2
CASSEAERTGRSYEQYF
TGTGCCAGCAGTGAAGCGGAACGGACAGGGCGAAGCTACGAGCAGTACTTC
>NA|TRBJ2-2|NA|TRBV5-6
CARSLGLFSGELFF
TGTGCCAGGAGCTTGGGACTCTTCTCCGGGGAGCTGTTTTTT
>many|TRBJ2-1|TRBD2|TRBV29-1
CSVTGLAGPDDEQFF
TGCAGCGTCACAGGACTAGCGGGACCAGATGATGAGCAGTTCTTC
>few|TRBJ1-1|TRBD1|TRBV6-1
CASKPGQGNTEAFF
TGTGCCAGCAAACCGGGACAGGGGAACACTGAAGCTTTCTTT
>NA|TRBJ2-7|NA|TRBV28
CAIQGGVGYEQYF
TGTGCAATTCAAGGCGGGGTGGGCTACGAGCAGTACTTC
>NA|TRBJ2-2|TRBD1|TRBV7-2
CASSSGQGDTGELFF
TGTGCCAGCAGCTCGGGACAGGGAGACACCGGGGAGCTGTTTTTT
>many|TRBJ2-1|TRBD2|TRBV3-1
CASSRSGHEQFF
TGTGCCAGCAGCCGTAGCGGGCATGAGCAGTTCTTC
>few|TRBJ2-1|TRBD2|TRBV7-8
CASSLDGTNYNEQFF
TGTGCCAGCAGCTTAGATGGGACTAACTACAATGAGCAGTTCTTC
>many|TRBJ2-5|NA|TRBV5-5
CASSLMGRYFQETQYF
TGTGCCAGCAGCTTGATGGGCCGCTACTTCCAAGAGACCCAGTACTTC
>many|TRBJ2-3|NA|TRBV9
CASSVADLPGTQYF
TGTGCCAGCAGCGTAGCGGACCTACCCGGTACGCAGTATTTT
>few|TRBJ2-7|TRBD1|TRBV5-1
CASSLSFSSGQVLYEQYF
TGCGCCAGCAGCTTGTCATTTTCGTCGGGACAGGTCCTCTACGAGCAGTACTTC
>few|TRBJ2-5|TRBD1|TRBV20-1
CSAIGTVIETQYF
TGCAGTGCTATCGGGACAGTGATAGAGACCCAGTACTTC
>NA|TRBJ1-5|TRBD1|TRBV12-3/TRBV12-4
CASSLGDRRLAQPQHF
TGTGCCAGCAGTTTAGGGGACAGAAGGCTGGCTCAGCCCCAGCATTTT
>many|TRBJ2-1|NA|TRBV12-3/TRBV12-4
CASSRPGPHNEQFF
TGTGCCAGCAGCCGCCCTGGGCCGCACAATGAGCAGTTCTTC
>NA|TRBJ2-1|TRBD1|TRBV4-2
CASSQVRPTRGHNEQFF
TGTGCCAGCAGCCAAGTTAGGCCTACTAGGGGGCACAATGAGCAGTTCTTC
>many|TRBJ2-1|NA|TRBV29-1
CSALPLYNEQFF
TGCAGCGCCCTGCCGCTCTACAATGAGCAGTTCTTC
>many|TRBJ1-1|NA|TRBV6-2/TRBV6-3
CASSSKVPGPGEMRNTEAFF
TGTGCCAGCAGCTCCAAGGTGCCCGGGCCTGGGGAGATGAGGAACACTGAAGCTTTCTTT
>many|TRBJ2-3|TRBD1|TRBV4-3
CASSPGQGYTDTQYF
TGCGCCAGCAGCCCGGGACAGGGCTACACAGATACGCAGTATTTT
>NA|TRBJ2-5|TRBD1|TRBV5-1
CASSLAPTGGRETQYF
TGCGCCAGCAGCTTGGCCCCGACAGGGGGCCGGGAGACCCAGTACTTC
>NA|TRBJ2-3|TRBD2|TRBV29-1
CSVEELAGGPDTQYF
TGCAGCGTTGAAGAACTAGCGGGAGGGCCTGATACGCAGTATTTT
>many|TRBJ2-5|NA|TRBV6-5
CASSYNGPGETQYF
TGTGCCAGCAGTTACAACGGTCCGGGAGAGACCCAGTACTTC
>many|TRBJ1-2|NA|TRBV12-3/TRBV12-4
CASTPGPPIGYTF
TGTGCCAGCACCCCCGGCCCACCGATTGGCTACACCTTC
>NA|TRBJ2-7|NA|TRBV12-3/TRBV12-4
CASTASGLAVEQYF
TGTGCCAGCACCGCCTCAGGGCTAGCTGTCGAGCAGTACTTC
>many|TRBJ2-5|TRBD1|TRBV29-1
CSVVGQGETQYF
TGCAGCGTTGTGGGACAGGGGGAGACCCAGTACTTC
>many|TRBJ2-3|NA|TRBV27
CASSSGGMLDTQYF
TGTGCCAGCAGTTCCGGAGGGATGCTAGATACGCAGTATTTT
>many|TRBJ2-7|NA|TRBV29-1
CSGGLKHEQYF
TGCAGCGGGGGGCTAAAGCACGAGCAGTACTTC
>many|TRBJ1-2|NA|TRBV20-1
CSARAEDGNYGYTF
TGCAGTGCTAGAGCCGAAGACGGGAACTATGGCTACACCTTC
>NA|TRBJ2-3|NA|TRBV29-1
CSVEGSSGSTDTQYF
TGCAGCGTTGAAGGCTCAAGCGGTAGCACAGATACGCAGTATTTT
>many|TRBJ2-1|NA|TRBV10-3
CAISESGPSATRDEQFF
TGTGCCATCAGTGAGTCGGGGCCTAGCGCCACTAGGGATGAGCAGTTCTTC
>many|TRBJ2-7|NA|TRBV7-9
CASSPPRGLDEQYF
TGTGCCAGCAGCCCCCCACGAGGTTTGGACGAGCAGTACTTC
>many|TRBJ1-1|NA|TRBV6-5
CASSYGGTEAFF
TGTGCCAGCAGTTACGGGGGCACTGAAGCTTTCTTT
>many|TRBJ2-1|NA|TRBV20-1
CSARLAGIVYNEQFF
TGCAGTGCTAGGCTTGCCGGGATAGTTTACAATGAGCAGTTCTTC
>many|TRBJ2-1|TRBD2|TRBV19
CASTSGVYNEQFF
TGTGCCAGTACTAGCGGAGTGTACAATGAGCAGTTCTTC
>many|TRBJ2-3|TRBD2|TRBV20-1
CSARDWGLAGSTDTQYF
TGCAGTGCTAGAGATTGGGGACTAGCGGGAAGCACAGATACGCAGTATTTT
>NA|TRBJ2-1|TRBD2|TRBV11-2
CASSPGTSGISRGPYNEQFF
TGTGCCAGCAGCCCAGGGACTAGCGGGATATCACGGGGCCCCTACAATGAGCAGTTCTTC
>many|TRBJ2-1|NA|TRBV5-1
CASRVPGASYNEQFF
TGCGCCAGCAGGGTCCCGGGGGCGTCCTACAATGAGCAGTTCTTC
>many|TRBJ2-5|TRBD1|TRBV24-1
CATSERQGELYQETQYF
TGTGCCACCAGTGAAAGACAGGGAGAACTGTACCAAGAGACCCAGTACTTC